Listed here are 10 T cell receptor beta chains from one sample, sequenced in a study of blood T cell repertoires in COVID-19. Repertoires were generated with immunoSEQ multiplex PCR, while TCRdb's copy carries only in-frame clones and drops some. The sample yields some 450,000 clones, roughly 89% seen once. The sequenced sample was peripheral blood. These receptors were taken from a man younger than 35 with COVID-19, enrolled during active disease.

The J gene is TRBJ1-3, the V gene TRBV6-5; D may be TRBD1 (5 bases). Trimming took off 8 bases at V and 9 bases at J, with 23 bases between the two ends. Germline CDR1 MNHEY, CDR2 SVGAGI. CDR3 length: 15 amino acids. The CDR3 nucleotides read TGTGCCAGCGGATTTGGGGAAAGGGGTTTAGGCACCATATATTTT. Its translation: CASGFGERGLGTIYF.

The rearrangement joins TRBV6-1 to TRBJ2-3; TRBD2 agrees at 8 bases. Trimming cost V 2 bases and J 5 bases; bases outside gene matches: 12. This CDR3 region has 17 residues. Germline V CDR1 and CDR2: MNHNS, SASEGT. The CDR3: CASSERAAGDRGDTQYF. In DNA form, the CDR3 reads TGTGCCAGCAGTGAACGGGCAGCGGGGGACCGCGGAGATACGCAGTATTTT.

The rearrangement joins TRBV7-9 to TRBJ2-5, with TRBD1 matching over 7 bases. CDR1 SEHNR and CDR2 FQNEAQ come from the germline V gene (reference sequence). The V segment lost 5 bases and the J segment 1 base; nucleotides outside the gene matches: 7. The CDR3 runs 15 residues. DNA of the CDR3: TGTGCCAGCAGCCAGCGGACAGGAACCCAAGAGACCCAGTACTTC. This translates into CASSQRTGTQETQYF. Filled out from reference TRBV7-9 and TRBJ2-5, the complete variable domain reads DTGVSQNPRHKITKRGQNVTFRCDPISEHNRLYWYRQTLGQGPEFLTYFQNEAQLEKSRLLSDRFSAERPKGSFSTLEIQRTEQGDSAMYLCASSQRTGTQETQYFGPGTRLLVL.

The CDR3: CASSQVPLRSSGHPPFF. The CDR3 DNA follows: TGCGCCAGCAGCCAAGTACCCCTTAGGTCTAGCGGACACCCCCCGTTCTTC. The chain couples TRBV4-1 to TRBJ2-1, with 7 bases matching TRBD2. This CDR3 has 17 amino acids. From germline, CDR1 is MGHRA and CDR2 YSYEKL. The V gene end was trimmed by 1 base and the J gene end by 15 bases; junction bases not matched to a gene: 21.

J is TRBJ1-1 and V is TRBV7-2, with 9 bases identical to TRBD1. The CDR3 length is 14 residues. Trimming cost V 5 bases and J 11 bases; bases outside gene matches: 12. Germline assignment: CDR1 SGHTA and CDR2 FQGNSA. Written as DNA, the CDR3 is TGTGCCAGCAGCCTCGCCGGGACAGGGTTTTTGGCTTTCTTT. It yields the protein CASSLAGTGFLAFF.

In nucleotides, the CDR3 is TGTGCCAGCAGGGGACAGGGGGGTTTCACCGGGGAGCTGTTTTTT. Translating it yields CASRGQGGFTGELFF. This chain links TRBV2 with TRBJ2-2, with 11 bases that match TRBD1. The length of the CDR3 is 15 residues. CDR1 and CDR2 from the germline V gene are SNHLY and FYNNEI. V was clipped by 6 bases and J by 4 bases; unmatched bases: 4.

This rearrangement joins TRBV10-1 to TRBJ2-3, with D possibly TRBD2 on 6 matching bases. V dropped 3 bases and J dropped 13 bases, with 23 bases sitting between them. CDR3 length equals 15 residues. Germline CDR1 and CDR2: WNHNN and SYGVQD (reference sequence). Here the CDR3 reads CASSDSGTTSIRKYF. CDR3 nucleotides: TGCGCCAGCAGTGACTCCGGGACCACTAGCATAAGAAAGTATTTT.

This clone occurred once. V and J are TRBV19 and TRBJ2-4; 8 bases match TRBD1. Germline trimming cut 6 bases from V and 8 bases from J; bases unmatched to any gene: 6. CDR1 is LNHDA, CDR2 SQIVND, per germline (reference sequence). This CDR3 contains 13 residues. DNA of the CDR3: TGTGCCAGTAGGCCTCGGGGACAGGACATTCAGTACTTC. Its translation: CASRPRGQDIQYF.

The chain uses TRBV4-2 and TRBJ2-7, with TRBD2 identical over 13 bases. With V trimmed by 6 bases and J by 4 bases, 3 bases remained unmatched. CDR1 LGHNA and CDR2 YNFKEQ come from the germline V gene. This CDR3 contains 14 residues. The chain's CDR3 is CASSRTSGSYEQYF. For the CDR3, the DNA is TGTGCCAGCAGTCGGACTAGCGGGAGTTACGAGCAGTACTTC.

The genes are TRBV5-1 and TRBJ2-3; 15 bases are shared with TRBD2. The CDR3 loop spans 15 amino acids. After removal of 3 bases from V and 5 bases from J, the junction contained 1 base not matched to a gene. Germline CDR1 reads SGHRS; CDR2 reads YFSETQ. Here the CDR3 reads CASSWTSGGEDTQYF. The CDR3, as DNA: TGCGCCAGCAGCTGGACTAGCGGGGGGGAAGATACGCAGTATTTT. The entire variable domain, with the rest obtained from reference TRBV5-1 and TRBJ2-3, is as follows: KAGVTQTPRYLIKTRGQQVTLSCSPISGHRSVSWYQQTPGQGLQFLFEYFSETQRNKGNFPGRFSGRQFSNSRSEMNVSTLELGDSALYLCASSWTSGGEDTQYFGPGTRLTVL.